Shown below are 22 T cell receptor beta chains from a single sample sequenced in a study of tissue T cells after allogeneic stem cell transplantation. Clones were read by immunoSEQ multiplex PCR, and TCRdb kept only the in-frame ones, dropping some. The repertoire holds around 500 clones, with approximately 80% as singletons. Sequences were derived from liver tissue, sampled at autopsy. The receptors here all came from a female patient aged 40-69 years with steroid-refractory graft-versus-host disease after an allogeneic stem cell transplant. A share of the T cells may be of graft donor origin.

The DNA for the CDR3 is TGTGCCAGTAGTCTCCGATGGACAGGGGGTAACTACGAGCAGTACTTC. Translated: CASSLRWTGGNYEQYF. V usage is TRBV19 and J usage is TRBJ2-7; 10 bases line up with TRBD1. The CDR3 covers 16 residues. After removal of 5 bases from V and 3 bases from J, the junction contained 10 bases not matched to a gene. Germline V gene data show CDR1 as LNHDA and CDR2 as SQIVND (reference sequence). The whole variable domain, filled in from reference TRBV19 and TRBJ2-7, reads DGGITQSPKYLFRKEGQNVTLSCEQNLNHDAMYWYRQDPGQGLRLIYYSQIVNDFQKGDIAEGYSVSREKKESFPLTVTSAQKNPTAFYLCASSLRWTGGNYEQYFGPGTRLTVT.

V usage is TRBV27 and J usage is TRBJ2-1, with 9 bases that match TRBD2. Germline CDR1 reads MNHEY; CDR2 reads SMNVEV (reference sequence). V shed 3 bases, J shed 2 bases, and the junction held 8 bases outside the gene matches. The CDR3 covers 17 residues. The CDR3 here is CASSFRLAGPAYNEQFF. The CDR3 DNA reads as TGTGCCAGCAGTTTTAGGCTAGCGGGACCTGCCTACAATGAGCAGTTCTTC.

In its sample, this clone was seen a few times. The J gene is TRBJ2-2, the V gene TRBV4-1; 8 bases map to TRBD2. Trimming at V came to 4 bases and at J to 6 bases, leaving 10 bases not matched to a gene. CDR1 is MGHRA and CDR2 is YSYEKL in the germline V gene. This CDR3 comprises 16 residues. CDR3 coding DNA: TGCGCCAGCAGCCCCCCGGGACTAGGGATCGCCGGGGAGCTGTTTTTT. Protein product: CASSPPGLGIAGELFF.

The gene calls are TRBV18 and TRBJ2-7; D is ambiguous. This CDR3 is built from 14 residues. V was cut by 0 bases and J by 2 bases, with 8 bases left in between. Germline V gene sequence: CDR1 KGHSH, CDR2 LQKENI. This CDR3 reads CASSPPSGAYEQYF. CDR3 nucleotide sequence: TGTGCCAGCTCACCACCGTCAGGTGCCTACGAGCAGTACTTC.

V gene TRBV9 combines with J gene TRBJ2-5; 13 bases map to TRBD2. This CDR3 is 17 amino acids long. Germline lookup yields CDR1 SGDLS and CDR2 YYNGEE. The trim removed 0 bases at V and 0 bases at J, leaving 2 bases unmatched. The chain's CDR3 is CASSVGTSGSNQETQYF. Written as DNA, the CDR3 is TGTGCCAGCAGCGTAGGGACTAGCGGGAGCAACCAAGAGACCCAGTACTTC.

The chain has TRBV6-5 and TRBJ1-1; possible D gene TRBD1, 6 bases. Trimming took off 5 bases at V and 2 bases at J, with 9 bases between the two ends. CDR3 size: 13 residues. Germline assignment: CDR1 MNHEY and CDR2 SVGAGI. CDR3 loop: CASSRTENTEAFF. The CDR3, as DNA: TGTGCCAGCAGTCGGACAGAAAACACTGAAGCTTTCTTT.

The rearrangement links TRBV29-1 to TRBJ1-1; no reliable D call. Trimming took 6 bases from V and 1 from J, leaving 9 bases between them. CDR3 length: 12 residues. The V gene's germline CDR1 is SQVTM and CDR2 ANQGSEA. Written as DNA, the CDR3 is TGCAGCGTCGTCGGAGCGAACACTGAAGCTTTCTTT. Translation gives CSVVGANTEAFF.

This rearrangement joins TRBV3-1 (or the pseudogene TRBV3-2) to TRBJ2-3, with 7 bases lining up with TRBD2. With V trimmed by 4 bases and J by 0 bases, 16 bases remained unmatched. The CDR3 is made up of 19 amino acids. The germline gives CDR1 LGHDT, CDR2 YNNKEL (reference sequence). CDR3 bases: TGTGCCAGCAGCCTTACACTAGCGTCGTTCCGGTCTAGCACAGATACGCAGTATTTT. Protein: CASSLTLASFRSSTDTQYF.

The chain uses TRBV7-9 and TRBJ2-1; no clear D gene. V gave up 5 bases and J gave up 8 bases, with 13 bases separating them. Germline values: CDR1 SEHNR, CDR2 FQNEAQ (reference sequence). The CDR3 sequence is 13 residues long. This chain's CDR3 is CASSPINGDEQFF. The DNA for the CDR3 is TGTGCCAGCAGCCCTATAAATGGTGATGAGCAGTTCTTC.

This sequence joins TRBV5-6 and TRBJ1-1; D unresolved. V was trimmed by 0 bases and J by 0 bases, leaving 9 bases between them. The CDR3 sequence is 15 residues long. CDR1 is SGHDT and CDR2 is YYEEEE in the germline V gene. The CDR3 DNA follows: TGTGCCAGCAGCTTGGCCGCCAGAATGAACACTGAAGCTTTCTTT. Translation gives CASSLAARMNTEAFF.

This chain uses TRBV28 with TRBJ2-1; D unclear. With 4 bases removed from V and 2 bases from J, the gap between germline ends came to 21 bases. The germline V gene has CDR1 MDHEN and CDR2 SYDVKM. The CDR3 has 18 amino acids. CDR3 coding DNA: TGTGCCAGCAGTTCCACATCCCTGAGCGTCTCCACCTACAATGAGCAGTTCTTC. This sequence encodes CASSSTSLSVSTYNEQFF.

The V gene is TRBV2, the J gene TRBJ2-3; D is ambiguous. The CDR3 extends over 16 amino acids. V lost 3 bases to trimming and J lost 4 bases, with 17 bases between them. The germline V gene encodes CDR1 SNHLY and CDR2 FYNNEI. CDR3 sequence: CASSEYVWALSDTQYF. CDR3 DNA: TGTGCCAGCAGTGAGTACGTTTGGGCTCTTTCAGATACGCAGTATTTT.

This chain joins TRBV7-9 and TRBJ2-3; TRBD2 agrees at 7 bases. The V segment lost 2 bases and the J segment 2 bases; nucleotides outside the gene matches: 16. CDR3 length equals 19 residues. Germline assignment: CDR1 SEHNR and CDR2 FQNEAQ (reference sequence). The CDR3 region is CASSLKPPKLARSTDTQYF. The CDR3 DNA is TGTGCCAGCAGCTTAAAACCCCCAAAACTAGCGCGGTCCACAGATACGCAGTATTTT.

Concerning this clone: One junction end does not reproduce the germline sequence, and a read error may be involved. This chain connects TRBV11-1 to TRBJ2-7; TRBD1 might be the D (5 bases). This CDR3 contains 14 residues. Germline loops: CDR1 SGHAT, CDR2 FQDESV (reference sequence). As DNA, the CDR3 is TGTGCCAGCAGCATAGCAGGGTTAGCCTACGAGCAGTACTTC. Amino acids: CASSIAGLAYEQYF.

The chain has TRBV7-9 and TRBJ2-2; TRBD2 might be the D (5 bases). The germline V gene has CDR1 SEHNR and CDR2 FQNEAQ (reference sequence). V dropped 1 base and J dropped 0 bases, with 9 bases sitting between them. The CDR3 spans 16 residues. The CDR3 DNA reads TGTGCCAGCAGCTTAGGTGGAGGAACGAACACCGGGGAGCTGTTTTTT. Protein sequence: CASSLGGGTNTGELFF. Combining the CDR3 with reference TRBV7-9 and TRBJ2-2 gives the whole variable domain DTGVSQNPRHKITKRGQNVTFRCDPISEHNRLYWYRQTLGQGPEFLTYFQNEAQLEKSRLLSDRFSAERPKGSFSTLEIQRTEQGDSAMYLCASSLGGGTNTGELFFGEGSRLTVL.

This chain links TRBV2 with TRBJ1-5; D gene unclear. The CDR3 runs 15 residues. Trimming removed 3 bases from V and 0 bases from J, with 9 bases in between. Per the germline V gene, CDR1 is SNHLY and CDR2 is FYNNEI. The CDR3 region has the DNA TGTGCCAGCAGTGATCGGAGAGATAGCAATCAGCCCCAGCATTTT. Its translation: CASSDRRDSNQPQHF.

The chain employs TRBV27 and TRBJ2-1, with D possibly matching TRBD2 (5 bases). The germline V gene encodes CDR1 MNHEY and CDR2 SMNVEV (reference sequence). The ends were cut back, 3 bases at V and 9 bases at J, with 15 bases in the middle. The CDR3 is made up of 14 amino acids. The CDR3 nucleotides are TGTGCCAGCAGTTTCATCCCCGCTAGCCCTGAGCAGTTCTTC. Translating it yields CASSFIPASPEQFF.

The genes are TRBV7-9 and TRBJ2-7, with TRBD2 matching over 10 bases. The CDR3 is 12 residues long. The V gene's germline CDR1 is SEHNR and CDR2 FQNEAQ (reference sequence). J lost 4 bases, V lost 11 bases, and 5 bases had no gene match. CDR3 in DNA: TGTGCCTCTAGCGGGAGCTCGTACGAGCAGTACTTC. This gives the protein CASSGSSYEQYF.

This clone is judged hyperexpanded. CDR3 bases: TGTGCCAGCAGCGTGCGGGGTTACGAGCAGTACTTC. Translated, it gives CASSVRGYEQYF. V and J are TRBV9 and TRBJ2-7; TRBD2 is a possible D gene (6 bases). Germline V gene lookup returns CDR1 SGDLS and CDR2 YYNGEE. V was pared by 2 bases and J by 4 bases, with 7 bases between. This CDR3 spans 12 amino acids. The full variable domain, in which reference TRBV9 and TRBJ2-7 provide the parts outside the CDR3, is DSGVTQTPKHLITATGQRVTLRCSPRSGDLSVYWYQQSLDQGLQFLIQYYNGEERAKGNILERFSAQQFPDLHSELNLSSLELGDSALYFCASSVRGYEQYFGPGTRLTVT.

This chain uses TRBV12-3 or TRBV12-4 with TRBJ1-1; D unresolved. Trimming shortened V by 2 bases and J by 3 bases, and 7 bases separated the two germline ends. There are 13 residues in the CDR3. The CDR3 bases are TGTGCCAGCAGTTTAAGTCTGTACACTGAAGCTTTCTTT. Residues: CASSLSLYTEAFF.

In its sample, this clone was seen a few times. V and J are TRBV19 and TRBJ2-7; D ambiguous. The CDR3 consists of 15 residues. V dropped 3 bases and J dropped 2 bases, with 14 bases sitting between them. CDR1 and CDR2 from the germline V gene are LNHDA and SQIVND (reference sequence). CDR3 nucleotides: TGTGCCAGTAGTATGAGGCCTTCTCTTCCCTACGAGCAGTACTTC. It encodes CASSMRPSLPYEQYF.

The V and J genes are TRBV20-1 and TRBJ2-7; TRBD2 agrees at 10 bases. The trim removed 3 bases at V and 1 base at J, leaving 12 bases unmatched. CDR1 and CDR2 (germline): DFQATT, SNEGSKA (reference sequence). This CDR3 is 17 amino acids long. The CDR3 DNA is TGCAGTGCTAGTCCCTGGACTAGCGGTTTGGGGTCCTACGAGCAGTACTTC. This encodes CSASPWTSGLGSYEQYF.